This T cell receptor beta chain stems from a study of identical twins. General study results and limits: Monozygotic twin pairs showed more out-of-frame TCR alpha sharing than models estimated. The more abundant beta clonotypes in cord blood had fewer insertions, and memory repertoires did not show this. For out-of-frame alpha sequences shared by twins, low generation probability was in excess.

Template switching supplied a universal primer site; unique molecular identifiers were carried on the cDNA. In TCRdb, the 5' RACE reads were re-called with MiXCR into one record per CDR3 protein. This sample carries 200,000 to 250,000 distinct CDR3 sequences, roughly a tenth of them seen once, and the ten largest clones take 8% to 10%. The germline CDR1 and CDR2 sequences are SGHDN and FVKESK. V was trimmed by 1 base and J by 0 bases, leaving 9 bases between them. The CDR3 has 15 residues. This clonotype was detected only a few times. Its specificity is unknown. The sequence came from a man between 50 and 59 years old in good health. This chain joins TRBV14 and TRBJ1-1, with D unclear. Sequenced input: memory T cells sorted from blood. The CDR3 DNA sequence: TGTGCCAGCAGCCAAGTAGCAGGCTTGAACACTGAAGCTTTCTTT. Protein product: CASSQVAGLNTEAFF.